The clone carrying this T cell receptor beta chain was counted between two and nine times. The antigen remains undetermined. Researchers attached unique molecular identifiers to individual cDNA molecules. TCRdb re-analysed the 5' RACE reads in MiXCR, keeping a single row per CDR3 protein. Of under 70,000 distinct CDR3 sequences in the sample, approximately 6.1% were seen once. CDR1 is SNHLY and CDR2 is FYNNEI in the germline V gene. This CDR3 comprises 12 residues. Trimming removed 4 bases at V and 3 bases at J, with 7 bases between. The sample originates from a study of early T cells in non-severe SARS-CoV-2 infection. The overall study: Unsorted whole-blood RNA was sequenced in bulk, leaving chains unpaired.

Whole-study results and caveats: The matching step, a VDJdb search, favored anti-spike CD8 responses and missed private and CD4 specificities.

The input for sequencing was whole blood, taken at baseline. This sequence was found in an adult who was a healthcare worker with PCR-confirmed SARS-CoV-2 infection or an uninfected control (not recorded which). The chain recombines TRBV2 with TRBJ2-7; D uncertain. The CDR3 region has the DNA TGTGCCAGCAGTGGGGTCGGCTACGAGCAGTACTTC. This sequence encodes CASSGVGYEQYF.